This T cell receptor beta chain was retrieved from a study of blood T cell repertoires in COVID-19. For the study at large: Specimens from acute and convalescent COVID-19 originated in the United States, Italy and Spain. T cells, B-cell-depleted T cells, or PBMCs provided the cDNA or gDNA that served as material.

In the authors' workflow: Counts of nucleated cells, estimated from reference gene primer amplification, were obtained. Here immunoSEQ multiplex PCR was the method, and the copy in TCRdb shows in-frame clones only, minus some. The DNA was the basis for D and trimming; V, J and clone size are from that table. The table shows almost 70,000 clones, with approximately 89% occurring only once. The CDR3 loop spans 16 amino acids. With 3 bases removed from V and 3 bases from J, the gap between germline ends came to 17 bases. Germline lookup yields CDR1 GTSNPN and CDR2 SVGIG (reference sequence). The sequencing sample was made of peripheral blood. The rearrangement joins TRBV30 to TRBJ1-4, with D tentatively TRBD1 (5 bases). The origin of this receptor is a woman aged 70-85 years with acute or convalescent COVID-19. The CDR3: CAWRVPYGAANEKLFF. In DNA, the CDR3 is TGTGCCTGGAGAGTCCCCTATGGGGCAGCTAATGAAAAACTGTTTTTT.